The text below deals with one TCR beta chain. The antigen is not known. PBMCs served as the source from which CD4+ and CD8+ T cells were sorted. These data belong to a study of CD8+ T cells in alopecia areata. Study-level information: Patients took tofacitinib for 6 to 18 months, followed by 6 drug-free months. Study observations and caveats: Normal scalp showed lower clonality than lesional scalp, especially alopecia totalis/universalis.

In germline, CDR1 is MGHDK, CDR2 SYGVNS. This CDR3 has 17 amino acids. V was shortened by 3 bases and J by 0 bases, with 12 bases between the two germline ends. Once RNA had been extracted, it was reverse transcribed into cDNA to act as the sequencing template. Method: immunoSEQ multiplex PCR; TCRdb's copy keeps in-frame clones and lacks some. The table has under 250,000 clones, about 60% seen once. The origin of this receptor is a human donor with alopecia areata. This material consisted of CD4+ T cells sorted from blood, taken at week 0. The chain couples TRBV25-1 to TRBJ2-6; a weak D match, TRBD1 (6 bases). CDR3 amino acids: CASSDGRQVSGANVLTF. CDR3 nucleotide sequence: TGTGCCAGCAGTGACGGTCGACAGGTCTCTGGGGCCAACGTCCTGACTTTC.